In its sample, the clone carrying this TCR beta chain was seen once. How the authors handled the data: Cell counts per sample came from amplifying reference gene primers. Profiled with immunoSEQ multiplex PCR; TCRdb holds only in-frame clones, not every one. Clone size and V and J calls were adopted from that table, with D and trimming inferred from the DNA. The sample includes approximately 170,000 clones, 70% to 90% seen only once; the top ten take roughly 4%. Germline V lookup: CDR1 LGHDT, CDR2 YNNKEL (reference sequence). V was trimmed by 0 bases and J by 4 bases, leaving 12 bases between them. The CDR3 has 15 residues. The sample originates from a study of blood T cell repertoires in COVID-19. Overall study context: Italy, Spain and the United States were the sources of the convalescent and acute COVID-19 samples. In each case, the material was cDNA or gDNA derived from T cells, B-cell-depleted T cells, or PBMCs.

This TCR was sampled from a woman in her seventies with acute or convalescent COVID-19. The sequenced sample consisted of peripheral blood. The rearrangement joins TRBV3-1 (or the pseudogene TRBV3-2) to TRBJ1-2; D gene uncertain. As DNA, the CDR3 is TGTGCCAGCAGCCAAGAGCCAGATTTCTTCTATGGCTACACCTTC. Its translation: CASSQEPDFFYGYTF.